A single sample is the source of the 3 T cell receptor beta chains below, sequenced in a study of cytomegalovirus exposure and HLA in healthy donors. The PCR used 60 Vbeta and 13 Jbeta primers. Here immunoSEQ multiplex PCR was the method, and the copy in TCRdb shows in-frame clones only, minus some. The table has some 170,000 clones, approximately 70% seen once. Sample: PBMCs. These receptors were taken from a human donor in good health.

The chain couples TRBV15 to TRBJ1-4, with 8 bases that match TRBD1. The V gene end was trimmed by 5 bases and the J gene end by 1 base; junction bases not matched to a gene: 9. The germline V gene has CDR1 LNHNV and CDR2 YYDKDF (reference sequence). The CDR3 is made up of 17 amino acids. The CDR3 DNA reads as TGTGCCACCAGCCTTGGGACAGGACAGGGAACTAATGAAAAACTGTTTTTT. Protein: CATSLGTGQGTNEKLFF.

This rearrangement joins TRBV4-1 to TRBJ2-3, with TRBD2 matching 11 bases. Germline V gene lookup returns CDR1 MGHRA and CDR2 YSYEKL. The CDR3 loop spans 18 amino acids. Unmatched junction bases numbered 6, after V lost 1 base and J lost 0 bases. CDR3: CASSQVGIAGGSTDTQYF. DNA for the CDR3: TGCGCCAGCAGCCAAGTTGGGATAGCGGGGGGGAGCACAGATACGCAGTATTTT.

This clone was seen a handful of times. The chain is built from TRBV4-2 and TRBJ2-7; TRBD1 agrees at 10 bases. V dropped 1 base and J dropped 3; count of bases not matched to a gene: 3. The CDR3 length is 15 residues. The germline V gene has CDR1 LGHNA and CDR2 YNFKEQ. The CDR3, as DNA: TGTGCCAGCAGCCAAGCCGGGACAGGGGACTACGAGCAGTACTTC. Residues: CASSQAGTGDYEQYF.